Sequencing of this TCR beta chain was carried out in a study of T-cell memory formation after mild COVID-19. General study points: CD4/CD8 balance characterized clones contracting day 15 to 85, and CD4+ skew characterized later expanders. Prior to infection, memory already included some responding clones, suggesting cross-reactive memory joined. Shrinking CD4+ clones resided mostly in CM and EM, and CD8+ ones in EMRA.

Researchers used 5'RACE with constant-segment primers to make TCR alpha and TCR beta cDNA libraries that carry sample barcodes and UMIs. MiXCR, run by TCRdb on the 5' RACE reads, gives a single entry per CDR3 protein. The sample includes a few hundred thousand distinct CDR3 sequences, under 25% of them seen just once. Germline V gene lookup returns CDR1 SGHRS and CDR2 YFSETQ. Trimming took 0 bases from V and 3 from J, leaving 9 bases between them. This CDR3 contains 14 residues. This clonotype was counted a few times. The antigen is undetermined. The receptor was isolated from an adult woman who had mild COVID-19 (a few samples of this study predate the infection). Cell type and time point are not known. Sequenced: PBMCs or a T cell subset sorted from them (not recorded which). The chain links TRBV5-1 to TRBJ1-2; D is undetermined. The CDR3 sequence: CASSLANRDYGYTF. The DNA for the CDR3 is TGCGCCAGCAGCTTGGCCAACAGAGACTATGGCTACACCTTC.